Sequencing of this T cell receptor beta chain was carried out in a study of blood T cell repertoires in COVID-19. The repertoire was sequenced with immunoSEQ multiplex PCR; TCRdb's copy has only in-frame clones and lacks some. Of 150,000 to 200,000 clones in the sample, roughly 80% are singletons; the top ten hold about 7.7%. The CDR3 has 16 residues. Germline-derived CDR1 and CDR2 are SEHNR and FQNEAQ (reference sequence). V was pared by 1 base and J by 0 bases, with 11 bases between. The gene calls are TRBV7-9 and TRBJ2-3; a possible D gene is TRBD2 (5 bases). The source material was peripheral blood. The receptor was isolated from a woman between 40 and 55 years old with COVID-19, enrolled during active disease. The DNA of the CDR3 is TGTGCCAGCAGCTTAGTTGGCAGCGGTAGCACAGATACGCAGTATTTT. As protein: CASSLVGSGSTDTQYF.